This entry lists 29 T cell receptor beta chains sequenced from one sample in a study of OX40 agonist ivuxolimab in advanced cancers. Produced via immunoSEQ multiplex PCR; TCRdb's table is partial and in-frame only. Of 55,000 to 65,000 clones listed, around 89% were seen once; the top ten hold approximately 2%. Sequenced here: CD4+ or CD8+ T cells sorted from blood, sampled in a trial of the OX40 agonist ivuxolimab. These receptors came from an adult with an advanced solid tumor such as melanoma, head and neck, liver or kidney cancer.

This chain uses TRBV27 with TRBJ2-1; TRBD2 aligns across 12 bases. Germline trimming cut 5 bases from V and 5 bases from J; bases unmatched to any gene: 10. The CDR3 spans 17 residues. Germline V gene sequence: CDR1 MNHEY, CDR2 SMNVEV (reference sequence). The CDR3 DNA reads as TGTGCCAGCAGTAAACGACTAGCGGGAGCTCCCCACAATGAGCAGTTCTTC. Encoded protein: CASSKRLAGAPHNEQFF.

This clone was seen just once. The rearrangement joins TRBV19 to TRBJ2-3, with a possible D match to TRBD2 (5 bases). The CDR3 has 14 residues. V was clipped by 7 bases and J by 3 bases, with 14 bases between them. Germline V lookup: CDR1 LNHDA, CDR2 SQIVND (reference sequence). Here the CDR3 DNA reads TGTGCCAGTAAGAGGGAGTTGGTGACAGATACGCAGTATTTT. It specifies CASKRELVTDTQYF.

The gene calls are TRBV27 and TRBJ2-7; TRBD1 is a possible D gene (6 bases). Trimming left V 2 bases short and J 2 bases short, with 13 bases between. This CDR3 comprises 15 residues. Germline lookup yields CDR1 MNHEY and CDR2 SMNVEV (reference sequence). CDR3 nucleotides: TGTGCCAGCAGTTTAGGGGGCCAGGCAACCTACGAGCAGTACTTC. Translation gives CASSLGGQATYEQYF.

The V and J genes are TRBV5-1 and TRBJ2-2, with D unclear. Germline V gives CDR1 SGHRS, CDR2 YFSETQ. Trimming left V 0 bases short and J 0 bases short, with 6 bases between. This CDR3 is built from 15 residues. The CDR3 is CASSLATTNTGELFF. CDR3 DNA: TGCGCCAGCAGCTTGGCGACGACGAACACCGGGGAGCTGTTTTTT. Drawing the rest from reference TRBV5-1 and TRBJ2-2, the complete variable domain is KAGVTQTPRYLIKTRGQQVTLSCSPISGHRSVSWYQQTPGQGLQFLFEYFSETQRNKGNFPGRFSGRQFSNSRSEMNVSTLELGDSALYLCASSLATTNTGELFFGEGSRLTVL.

The chain links TRBV9 to TRBJ2-3; D is unclear. This CDR3 contains 14 residues. V was shortened by 1 base and J by 0 bases, with 6 bases between the two germline ends. The V gene's germline CDR1 is SGDLS and CDR2 YYNGEE. The CDR3 sequence is CASSVTLSTDTQYF. CDR3 sequence (DNA): TGTGCCAGCAGCGTAACCCTTAGCACAGATACGCAGTATTTT. Variable domain in full (rest from reference TRBV9 and TRBJ2-3): DSGVTQTPKHLITATGQRVTLRCSPRSGDLSVYWYQQSLDQGLQFLIQYYNGEERAKGNILERFSAQQFPDLHSELNLSSLELGDSALYFCASSVTLSTDTQYFGPGTRLTVL.

V is TRBV25-1 and J is TRBJ2-6; D remains ambiguous. Trimming shortened V by 2 bases and J by 0 bases, and 5 bases separated the two germline ends. CDR3 length equals 15 residues. Germline CDR1 and CDR2: MGHDK and SYGVNS. CDR3 sequence reads: CASSEVNSGANVLTF. The CDR3 DNA is TGTGCCAGCAGTGAAGTGAACTCTGGGGCCAACGTCCTGACTTTC.

This rearrangement joins TRBV27 to TRBJ1-1; weak D call: TRBD1 (5 bases). Deletions cut 6 bases from V and 1 base from J, with 12 bases between. The CDR3 runs 14 residues. Germline lookup yields CDR1 MNHEY and CDR2 SMNVEV (reference sequence). The CDR3 nucleotides read TGTGCCAGCAGCCGACCGGGGGGGAACACTGAAGCTTTCTTT. It specifies CASSRPGGNTEAFF.

This chain joins TRBV6-5 and TRBJ1-2, with 8 bases fitting TRBD1. The length of the CDR3 is 16 residues. J gave up 2 bases and V 4 bases, and 9 bases lay outside the gene matches. Germline CDR1 and CDR2: MNHEY and SVGAGI. The CDR3 here is CASSSSQGAFNYGYTF. The CDR3 DNA sequence: TGTGCCAGCAGTTCTTCTCAGGGGGCGTTCAACTATGGCTACACCTTC.

The sample holds one count of this clone. The CDR3 reads CASSQPAGALFLQETQYF. CDR3 DNA: TGTGCCAGCAGCCAACCAGCAGGGGCCCTTTTCCTGCAAGAGACCCAGTACTTC. The chain joins TRBV14 to TRBJ2-5; D perhaps matches TRBD1 (6 bases). The CDR3 consists of 18 residues. Germline V CDR1 and CDR2: SGHDN, FVKESK. The V gene lost 2 bases and the J gene lost 2 bases, with 21 bases spanning the gap.

This rearrangement joins TRBV2 to TRBJ2-7; D uncertain. CDR1 is SNHLY, CDR2 FYNNEI, per germline. The CDR3 has 11 amino acids. Trimming took off 11 bases at V and 8 bases at J, with 16 bases between the two ends. The CDR3 spells CARPRSRKQYF. Here the CDR3 DNA reads TGTGCCCGCCCTCGGTCTAGGAAGCAGTACTTC.

This clone showed up just a few times. The chain employs TRBV6-5 and TRBJ1-2; D gene uncertain. This CDR3 contains 14 residues. The germline V and J ends were trimmed by 7 bases and 4 bases, with 16 bases remaining between them. Germline CDR1 reads MNHEY; CDR2 reads SVGAGI. Here the CDR3 DNA reads TGTGCCAGCACCGTCGGAGGGTCTAGCTATGGCTACACCTTC. Its translation is CASTVGGSSYGYTF.

The chain is built from TRBV27 and TRBJ2-3; D is unresolved. CDR1 is MNHEY, CDR2 SMNVEV, per germline (reference sequence). The CDR3 is 12 amino acids. V was clipped by 5 bases and J by 2 bases, with 5 bases between them. The CDR3 DNA is TGTGCCAGCAGTCCCAACACAGATACGCAGTATTTT. Translation: CASSPNTDTQYF.

CDR3 sequence: CASSFLAGQSYNEQFF. For the CDR3, the DNA is TGCGCCAGCAGCTTCCTAGCGGGACAATCCTACAATGAGCAGTTCTTC. The rearrangement links TRBV5-1 to TRBJ2-1; 9 nucleotides align to TRBD2. The germline V gene has CDR1 SGHRS and CDR2 YFSETQ. This CDR3 spans 16 amino acids. V was clipped by 2 bases and J by 1 base; unmatched bases: 4. The whole variable domain, filled in from reference TRBV5-1 and TRBJ2-1, reads KAGVTQTPRYLIKTRGQQVTLSCSPISGHRSVSWYQQTPGQGLQFLFEYFSETQRNKGNFPGRFSGRQFSNSRSEMNVSTLELGDSALYLCASSFLAGQSYNEQFFGPGTRLTVL.

This clone appeared a few times. The chain recombines TRBV7-3 with TRBJ1-3; D gene ambiguous. CDR3 length: 14 residues. Germline values: CDR1 SGHTA, CDR2 FQGTGA. The V end was cut by 2 bases, the J end by 3 bases, with 8 bases between. The CDR3 coding sequence is TGTGCCAGCAGCTTAGAATCGAGTGGAAACACCATATATTTT. It encodes CASSLESSGNTIYF.

This chain's CDR3 is CASSWTGSYNEQFF. Written as DNA, the CDR3 is TGTGCCAGCTCATGGACAGGCTCCTACAATGAGCAGTTCTTC. The chain uses TRBV18 and TRBJ2-1, with 7 bases matching TRBD1. The V and J ends lost 5 bases and 0 bases, in that order; junction bases with no gene match: 1. Per the germline V gene, CDR1 is KGHSH and CDR2 is LQKENI. The CDR3 loop spans 14 amino acids.

This rearrangement joins TRBV27 to TRBJ1-4; 9 nucleotides align to TRBD1. Trimming took 3 bases from V and 6 from J; bases not matched to a gene: 5. In germline, CDR1 is MNHEY, CDR2 SMNVEV (reference sequence). The CDR3 runs 15 residues. CDR3 sequence (DNA): TGTGCCAGCAGTTTTTATAGGGACAGGGATGAAAAACTGTTTTTT. Its translation: CASSFYRDRDEKLFF.

CDR3 nucleotide sequence: TGTGCCAGCAGCCCAGTGAGCTCTGGGGCCAACGTCCTGACTTTC. It is translated as CASSPVSSGANVLTF. The chain carries TRBV7-2 and TRBJ2-6; D uncertain. Germline assignment: CDR1 SGHTA and CDR2 FQGNSA. Trimming stripped 5 bases from V and 0 bases from J, with 8 bases between. The CDR3 sequence is 15 residues long.

The table lists this clone with a count of one. The chain uses TRBV5-1 and TRBJ1-5, with 9 bases aligning to TRBD1. The CDR3 is made up of 18 amino acids. CDR1 and CDR2 (germline): SGHRS, YFSETQ. After removal of 4 bases from V and 4 bases from J, the junction contained 15 bases not matched to a gene. The CDR3 loop reads CASSPVPGQGPGNQPQHF. The CDR3 DNA reads TGCGCCAGCAGCCCCGTCCCGGGACAGGGACCTGGTAATCAGCCCCAGCATTTT.

The V gene is TRBV18, the J gene TRBJ1-1; a possible D gene is TRBD1 (6 bases). The CDR3 loop spans 15 amino acids. V shed 4 bases and J shed 0 bases, with 12 bases lying between them. Germline V gives CDR1 KGHSH, CDR2 LQKENI. CDR3 DNA sequence: TGTGCCAGCTCACTCTCGGGACAATTGAACACTGAAGCTTTCTTT. It encodes CASSLSGQLNTEAFF.

The rearrangement links TRBV6-5 to TRBJ2-1; D is ambiguous. The CDR3 is made up of 14 amino acids. Germline assignment: CDR1 MNHEY and CDR2 SVGAGI. Trimming took off 4 bases at V and 0 bases at J, with 7 bases between the two ends. DNA for the CDR3: TGTGCCAGCAGTTCCGGCTCCTCCTACAATGAGCAGTTCTTC. Its protein product is CASSSGSSYNEQFF.

This rearrangement joins TRBV7-9 to TRBJ1-5, with D maybe TRBD1 (6 bases). The V end lost 1 base, the J end lost 1 base, and 8 bases lay between the germline ends. There are 15 residues in the CDR3. CDR1 and CDR2 from the germline V gene are SEHNR and FQNEAQ (reference sequence). The CDR3, as DNA: TGTGCCAGCAGCTTAGAGGGGGGAAGCAATCAGCCCCAGCATTTT. This sequence encodes CASSLEGGSNQPQHF.

V gene TRBV28 combines with J gene TRBJ2-3; either TRBD1 or TRBD2 may fit D (6 bases each). The V end was cut by 6 bases, the J end by 1 base, with 14 bases between. The V gene's germline CDR1 is MDHEN and CDR2 SYDVKM. There are 15 residues in the CDR3. The CDR3 DNA is TGTGCCAGCAGATTCAGGGGAGGACGCACAGATACGCAGTATTTT. It yields the protein CASRFRGGRTDTQYF.

This clone has just one count. V usage is TRBV6-1 and J usage is TRBJ2-7; weak D call: TRBD1 (7 bases). The CDR3 is 17 residues long. Germline assignment: CDR1 MNHNS and CDR2 SASEGT. Trimming stripped 3 bases from V and 0 bases from J, with 18 bases between. In nucleotides, the CDR3 is TGTGCCAGCAGTGATCCGAGGGCAGGGGGGAGCTCCTACGAGCAGTACTTC. This translates into CASSDPRAGGSSYEQYF.

The chain combines TRBV6-5 with TRBJ1-6, with a possible D match to TRBD1 (6 bases). Germline values: CDR1 MNHEY, CDR2 SVGAGI. The CDR3 extends over 14 amino acids. V was trimmed by 8 bases and J by 5 bases, leaving 13 bases between them. CDR3 DNA sequence: TGTGCCAGCGGCGGGGGCGGAAATAATTCACCCCTCCACTTT. Protein product: CASGGGGNNSPLHF.

The J gene is TRBJ2-7, the V gene TRBV5-8, with a tentative D call TRBD1 (5 bases). The V gene lost 3 bases and the J gene lost 3 bases, with 10 bases spanning the gap. The CDR3 extends over 13 amino acids. CDR1 is SGHTS and CDR2 is YDEGEE in the germline V gene. CDR3 residues: CASSSPGFYEQYF. The CDR3 DNA reads as TGTGCCAGCAGCTCCCCAGGGTTCTACGAGCAGTACTTC.

The V and J genes are TRBV9 and TRBJ2-3; D not resolved. This CDR3 contains 15 residues. Trimming shortened V by 2 bases and J by 0 bases, and 10 bases separated the two germline ends. Germline V gene sequence: CDR1 SGDLS, CDR2 YYNGEE. CDR3 sequence reads: CASSVTGASTDTQYF. The CDR3 region has the DNA TGTGCCAGCAGCGTTACTGGAGCTAGCACAGATACGCAGTATTTT. Drawing the rest from reference TRBV9 and TRBJ2-3, the complete variable domain is DSGVTQTPKHLITATGQRVTLRCSPRSGDLSVYWYQQSLDQGLQFLIQYYNGEERAKGNILERFSAQQFPDLHSELNLSSLELGDSALYFCASSVTGASTDTQYFGPGTRLTVL.

This rearrangement joins TRBV6-5 to TRBJ1-1, with 10 bases aligning to TRBD1. The germline V gene has CDR1 MNHEY and CDR2 SVGAGI. V was pared by 6 bases and J by 5 bases, with 6 bases of the junction left unmatched. There are 14 residues in the CDR3. The CDR3 reads CASSRGQGETEAFF. CDR3 nucleotides: TGTGCCAGCAGCCGAGGACAGGGGGAAACTGAAGCTTTCTTT.

In regard to this clone: The junction departs from germline at one end; a sequencing error may be responsible. This CDR3 is CASSLGGVDEQFF. CDR3 DNA sequence: TGTGCTAGCAGCTTAGGCGGTGTCGATGAGCAGTTCTTC. V gene TRBV7-7 combines with J gene TRBJ2-1; D remains ambiguous. CDR3 size: 13 residues. Germline CDR1 is SSHAT and CDR2 is FNYEAQ (reference sequence).

The chain has TRBV11-2 and TRBJ1-3; D not certain. Trimming took 4 bases from V and 0 from J, leaving 13 bases between them. This CDR3 comprises 16 residues. Germline V gene sequence: CDR1 SGHAT, CDR2 FQNNGV. The CDR3: CASSWPTWDSGNTIYF. The DNA of the CDR3 is TGTGCCAGCAGCTGGCCCACCTGGGACTCTGGAAACACCATATATTTT.